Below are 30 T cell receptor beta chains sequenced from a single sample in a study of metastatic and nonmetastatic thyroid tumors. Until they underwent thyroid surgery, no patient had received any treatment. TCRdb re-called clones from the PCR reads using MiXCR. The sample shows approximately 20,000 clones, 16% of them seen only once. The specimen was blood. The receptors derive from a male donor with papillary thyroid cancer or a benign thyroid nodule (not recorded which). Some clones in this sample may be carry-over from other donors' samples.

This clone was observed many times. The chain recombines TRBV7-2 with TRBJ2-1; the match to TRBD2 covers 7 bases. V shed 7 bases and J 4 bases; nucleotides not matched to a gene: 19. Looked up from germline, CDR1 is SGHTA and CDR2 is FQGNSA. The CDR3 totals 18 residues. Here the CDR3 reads CASILGRNWGGEYNEQFF. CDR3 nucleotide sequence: TGTGCCAGCATCCTTGGACGCAATTGGGGGGGGGAGTACAATGAGCAGTTCTTC.

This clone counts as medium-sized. For the CDR3, the DNA is TGTGCCAGCAGTTATCTTCCGGGACAGGGGTACTACGAGCAGTACTTC. Translating it yields CASSYLPGQGYYEQYF. The chain links TRBV6-5 to TRBJ2-7, with 10 bases aligning to TRBD1. This CDR3 has 16 residues. V lost 3 bases, J lost 3 bases, and 8 bases stayed unmatched. Germline V CDR1 and CDR2: MNHEY, SVGAGI.

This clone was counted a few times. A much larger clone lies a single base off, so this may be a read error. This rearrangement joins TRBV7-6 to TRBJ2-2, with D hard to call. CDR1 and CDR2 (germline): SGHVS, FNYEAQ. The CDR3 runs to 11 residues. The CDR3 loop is CASILSGELFF. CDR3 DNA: TGTGCCAGCATCTTATCCGGGGAGCTGTTTTTT.

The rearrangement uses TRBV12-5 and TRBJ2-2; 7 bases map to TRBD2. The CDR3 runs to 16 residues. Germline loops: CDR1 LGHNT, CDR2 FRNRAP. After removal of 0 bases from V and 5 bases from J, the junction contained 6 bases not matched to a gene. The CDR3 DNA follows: TGTGCTAGTGGTTTGGTACACGGGAGGAGGACCGGGGAGCTGTTTTTT. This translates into CASGLVHGRRTGELFF.

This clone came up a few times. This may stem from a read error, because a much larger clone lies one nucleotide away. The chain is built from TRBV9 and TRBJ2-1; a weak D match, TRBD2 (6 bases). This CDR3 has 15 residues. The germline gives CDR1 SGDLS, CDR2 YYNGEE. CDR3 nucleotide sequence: TGTGCCAGCAGCGTAGCGGGGGTCTCCTACAATGAGCAGCTCTTC. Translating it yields CASSVAGVSYNEQLF.

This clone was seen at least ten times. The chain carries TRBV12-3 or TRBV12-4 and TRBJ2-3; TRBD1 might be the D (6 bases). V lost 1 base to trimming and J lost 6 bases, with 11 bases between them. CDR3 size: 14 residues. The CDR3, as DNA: TGTGCCAGCAGTTTAGAACAGGGAAGGGATACGCAGTATTTT. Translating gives CASSLEQGRDTQYF.

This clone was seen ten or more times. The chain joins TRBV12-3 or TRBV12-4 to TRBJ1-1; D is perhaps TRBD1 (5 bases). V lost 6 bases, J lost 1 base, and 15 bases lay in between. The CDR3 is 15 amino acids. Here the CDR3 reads CASSDPGLRNTEAFF. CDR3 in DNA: TGTGCCAGCAGCGACCCAGGGCTACGGAACACTGAAGCTTTCTTT.

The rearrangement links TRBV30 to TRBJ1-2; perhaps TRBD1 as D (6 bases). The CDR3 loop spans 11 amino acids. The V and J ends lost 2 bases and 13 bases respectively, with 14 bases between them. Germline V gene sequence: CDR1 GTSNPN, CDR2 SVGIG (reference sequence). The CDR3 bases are TGTGCCTGGAGTTCAATCGGGGGCCCCACCTTC. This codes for CAWSSIGGPTF.

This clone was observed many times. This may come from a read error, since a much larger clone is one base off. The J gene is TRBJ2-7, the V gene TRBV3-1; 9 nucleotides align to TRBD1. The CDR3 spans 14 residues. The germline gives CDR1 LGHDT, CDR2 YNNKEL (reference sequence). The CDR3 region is CAISWGQGPWEQYF. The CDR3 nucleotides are TGTGCCATCAGCTGGGGACAGGGTCCGTGGGAGCAGTACTTC.

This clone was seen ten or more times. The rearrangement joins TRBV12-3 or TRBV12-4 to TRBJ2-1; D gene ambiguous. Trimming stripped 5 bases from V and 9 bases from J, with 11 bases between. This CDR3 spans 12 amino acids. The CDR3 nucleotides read TGTGCCAGCAGTCTCTCAAAGAGTGAGCAGTTCTTC. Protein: CASSLSKSEQFF.

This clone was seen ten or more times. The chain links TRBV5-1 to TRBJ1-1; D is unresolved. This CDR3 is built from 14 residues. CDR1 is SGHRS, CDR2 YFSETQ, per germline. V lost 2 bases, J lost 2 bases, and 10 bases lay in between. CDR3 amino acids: CASSFYMTNTEAFF. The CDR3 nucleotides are TGCGCCAGCAGCTTCTATATGACAAACACTGAAGCTTTCTTT.

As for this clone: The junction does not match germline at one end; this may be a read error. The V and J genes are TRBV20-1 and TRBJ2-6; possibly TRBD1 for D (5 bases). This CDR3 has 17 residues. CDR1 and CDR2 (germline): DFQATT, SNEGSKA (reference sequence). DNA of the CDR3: TGCAGTGCTATAGATCTGGGTCGGTTGGCTGGGGCCAACTTCCTGACTTTC. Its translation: CSAIDLGRLAGANFLTF.

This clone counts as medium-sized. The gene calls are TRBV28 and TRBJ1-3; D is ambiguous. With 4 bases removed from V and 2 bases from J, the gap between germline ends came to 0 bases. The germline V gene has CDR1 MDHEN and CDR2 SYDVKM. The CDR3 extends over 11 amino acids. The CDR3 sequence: CASSSGNTIYF. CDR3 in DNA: TGTGCCAGCAGTTCTGGAAACACCATATATTTT.

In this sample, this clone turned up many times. The CDR3 DNA reads TGTGCCAGCAGCTTGGAGTGGACAGATACGCAGTATTTT. Translated: CASSLEWTDTQYF. The chain recombines TRBV7-3 with TRBJ2-3; D not resolved. V was trimmed by 3 bases and J by 3 bases, leaving 7 bases between them. The CDR3 has 13 amino acids. From germline, CDR1 is SGHTA and CDR2 FQGTGA. The complete variable domain, with remaining parts taken from reference TRBV7-3 and TRBJ2-3, reads GAGVSQTPSNKVTEKGKYVELRCDPISGHTALYWYRQSLGQGPEFLIYFQGTGAADDSGLPNDRFFAVRPEGSVSTLKIQRTERGDSAVYLCASSLEWTDTQYFGPGTRLTVL.

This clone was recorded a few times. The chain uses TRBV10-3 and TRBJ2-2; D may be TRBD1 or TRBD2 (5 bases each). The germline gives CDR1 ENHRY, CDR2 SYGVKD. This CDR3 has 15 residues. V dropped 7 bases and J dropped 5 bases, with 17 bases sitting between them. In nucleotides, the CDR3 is TGTGCCATCACCCCAGCCCTGGGGGTGACCGGGGAGCTGTTTTTT. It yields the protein CAITPALGVTGELFF.

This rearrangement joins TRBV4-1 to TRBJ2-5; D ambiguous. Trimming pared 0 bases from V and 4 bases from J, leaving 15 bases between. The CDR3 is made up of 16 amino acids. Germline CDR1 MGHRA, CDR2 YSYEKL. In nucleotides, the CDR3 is TGCGCCAGCAGCCAAGAAGGATTTGACTCCCTAGAGACCCAGTACTTC. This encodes CASSQEGFDSLETQYF.

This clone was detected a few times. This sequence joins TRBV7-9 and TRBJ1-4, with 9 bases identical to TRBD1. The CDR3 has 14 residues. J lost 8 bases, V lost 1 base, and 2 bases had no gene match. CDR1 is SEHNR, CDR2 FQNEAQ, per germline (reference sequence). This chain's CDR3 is CASSLGQGGEKLFF. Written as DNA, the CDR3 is TGTGCCAGCAGCTTAGGACAGGGGGGAGAAAAACTGTTTTTT.

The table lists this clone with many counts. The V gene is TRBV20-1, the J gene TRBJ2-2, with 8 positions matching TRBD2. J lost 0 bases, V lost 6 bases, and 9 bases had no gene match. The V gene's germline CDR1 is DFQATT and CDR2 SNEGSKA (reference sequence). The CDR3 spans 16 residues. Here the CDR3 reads CSAPDPGGSNTGELFF. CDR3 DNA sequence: TGCAGTGCCCCCGACCCGGGGGGGTCGAACACCGGGGAGCTGTTTTTT.

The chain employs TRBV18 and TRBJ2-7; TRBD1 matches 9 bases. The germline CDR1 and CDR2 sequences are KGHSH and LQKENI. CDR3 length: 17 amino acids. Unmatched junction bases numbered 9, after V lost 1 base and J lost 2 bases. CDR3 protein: CASSPLNPGQGAYEQYF. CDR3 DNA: TGTGCCAGCTCACCACTCAACCCGGGACAGGGAGCCTACGAGCAGTACTTC.

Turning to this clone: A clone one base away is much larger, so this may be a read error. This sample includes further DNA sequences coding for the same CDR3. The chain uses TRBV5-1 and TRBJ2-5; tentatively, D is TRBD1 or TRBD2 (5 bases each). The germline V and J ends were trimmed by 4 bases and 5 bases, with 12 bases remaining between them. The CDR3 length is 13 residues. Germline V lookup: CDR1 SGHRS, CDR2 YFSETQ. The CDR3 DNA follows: TGCGCCAGCAGCCCTGAGGGGCGGGAGACCCAGTACTTC. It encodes CASSPEGRETQYF.

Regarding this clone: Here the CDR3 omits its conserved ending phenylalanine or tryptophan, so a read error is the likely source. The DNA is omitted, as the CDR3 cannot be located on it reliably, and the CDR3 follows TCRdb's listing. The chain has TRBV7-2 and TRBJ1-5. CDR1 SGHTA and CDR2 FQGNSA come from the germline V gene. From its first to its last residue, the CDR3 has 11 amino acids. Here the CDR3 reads CASSFEDGKHL.

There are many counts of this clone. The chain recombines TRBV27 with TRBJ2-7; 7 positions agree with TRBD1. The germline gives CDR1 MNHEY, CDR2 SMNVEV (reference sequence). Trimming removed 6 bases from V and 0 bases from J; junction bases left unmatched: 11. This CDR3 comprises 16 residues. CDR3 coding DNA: TGTGCCAGCAGAGAACCCGGGACAGCCCACTCCTACGAGCAGTACTTC. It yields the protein CASREPGTAHSYEQYF.

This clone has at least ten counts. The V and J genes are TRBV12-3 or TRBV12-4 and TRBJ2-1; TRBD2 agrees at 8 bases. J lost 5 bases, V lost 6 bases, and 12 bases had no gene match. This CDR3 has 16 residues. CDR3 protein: CASRPLGAGVNNEQFF. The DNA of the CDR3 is TGTGCCAGCAGGCCCTTAGGAGCGGGAGTAAACAATGAGCAGTTCTTC.

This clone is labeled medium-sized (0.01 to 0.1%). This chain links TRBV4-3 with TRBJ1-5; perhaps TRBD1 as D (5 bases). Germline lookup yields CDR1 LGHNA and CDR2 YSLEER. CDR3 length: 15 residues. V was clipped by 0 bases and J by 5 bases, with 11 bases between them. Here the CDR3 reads CASSQDQGIHQPQHF. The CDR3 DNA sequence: TGCGCCAGCAGCCAAGATCAGGGTATTCATCAGCCCCAGCATTTT.

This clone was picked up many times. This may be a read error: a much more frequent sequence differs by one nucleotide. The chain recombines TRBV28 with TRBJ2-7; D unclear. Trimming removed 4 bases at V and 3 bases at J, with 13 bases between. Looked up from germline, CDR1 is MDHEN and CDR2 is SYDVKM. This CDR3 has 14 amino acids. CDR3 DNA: TGTGCCAGCAGTTCGACCGGCCCGTTCTACGAGCAGTACTTC. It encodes CASSSTGPFYEQYF. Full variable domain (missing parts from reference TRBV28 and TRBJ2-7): DVKVTQSSRYLVKRTGEKVFLECVQDMDHENMFWYRQDPGLGLRLIYFSYDVKMKEKGDIPEGYSVSREKKERFSLILESASTNQTSMYLCASSSTGPFYEQYFGPGTRLTVT.

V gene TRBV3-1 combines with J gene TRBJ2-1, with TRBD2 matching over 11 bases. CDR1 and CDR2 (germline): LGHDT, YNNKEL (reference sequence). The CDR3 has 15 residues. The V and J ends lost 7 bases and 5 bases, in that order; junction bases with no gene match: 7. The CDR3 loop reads CASIPTSGSHNEQFF. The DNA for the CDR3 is TGTGCCAGCATCCCAACTAGCGGGAGTCACAATGAGCAGTTCTTC.

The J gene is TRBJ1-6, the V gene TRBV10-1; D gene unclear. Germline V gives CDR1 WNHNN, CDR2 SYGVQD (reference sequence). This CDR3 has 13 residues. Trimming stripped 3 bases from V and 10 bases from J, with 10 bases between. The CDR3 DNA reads TGCGCCAGCAGTGAACGGTCTGGCTCACCCCTCCACTTT. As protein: CASSERSGSPLHF.

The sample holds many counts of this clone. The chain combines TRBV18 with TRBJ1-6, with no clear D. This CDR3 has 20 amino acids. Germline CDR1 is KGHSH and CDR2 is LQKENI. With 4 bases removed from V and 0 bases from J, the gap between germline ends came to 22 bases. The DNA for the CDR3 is TGTGCCAGCTCACTAACACTACTCACCGACGGGAGCTCCTATAATTCACCCCTCCACTTT. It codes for CASSLTLLTDGSSYNSPLHF. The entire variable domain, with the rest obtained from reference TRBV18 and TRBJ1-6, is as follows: NAGVMQNPRHLVRRRGQEARLRCSPMKGHSHVYWYRQLPEEGLKFMVYLQKENIIDESGMPKERFSAEFPKEGPSILRIQQVVRGDSAAYFCASSLTLLTDGSSYNSPLHFGNGTRLTVT.

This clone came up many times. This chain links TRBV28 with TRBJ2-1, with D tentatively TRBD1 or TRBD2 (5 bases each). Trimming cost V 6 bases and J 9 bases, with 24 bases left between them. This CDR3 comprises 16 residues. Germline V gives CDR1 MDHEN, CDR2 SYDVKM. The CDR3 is CASRGQGLGPIGEQFF. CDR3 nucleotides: TGTGCCAGCAGAGGGCAGGGCCTGGGACCGATAGGTGAGCAGTTCTTC.

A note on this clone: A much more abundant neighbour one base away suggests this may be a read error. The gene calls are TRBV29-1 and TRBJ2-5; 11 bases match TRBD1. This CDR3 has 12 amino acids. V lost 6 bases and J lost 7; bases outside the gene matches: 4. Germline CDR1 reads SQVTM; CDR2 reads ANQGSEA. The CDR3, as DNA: TGCAGCGTCGGGACAGGGGGGCGGACCCAGTACTTC. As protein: CSVGTGGRTQYF.